These 28 T cell receptor beta chains were all obtained from the same sample, sequenced in a study of vaccination and CD4 T cells after COVID-19. Sequenced with the Oncomine TCR Beta short-read assay was DNA taken from cultured CD4+ T cells. TCRdb reprocessed the PCR reads with MiXCR, giving one entry per CDR3 protein. The sample records around 15,000 distinct CDR3 sequences, less than 60% being singletons. Their antigen targets remain unknown. Stated treatment: approximately 11-day PBMC culture with coronavirus spike peptide pools or control peptides (ViraFEST assay). Sequencing used CD4+ T cells from blood, cultured in vitro. The receptor source for this set is a human donor who had recovered from COVID-19.

A few counts support this clonotype. The chain carries TRBV12-3 or TRBV12-4 and TRBJ1-5; D is ambiguous. This CDR3 is 13 amino acids long. With 2 bases removed from V and 2 bases from J, the gap between germline ends came to 4 bases. This CDR3 is CASSLTGNQPQHF. The CDR3 bases are TGTGCCAGCAGTTTAACTGGCAATCAGCCCCAGCATTTT.

In its sample, this clonotype was seen once. The J gene is TRBJ2-1, the V gene TRBV7-3; D unclear. Trimming cost V 3 bases and J 5 bases, with 8 bases left between them. CDR1 and CDR2 (germline): SGHTA, FQGTGA. The CDR3 runs 13 residues. CDR3 sequence (DNA): TGTGCCAGCAGCTTCGTATCAAACAATGAGCAGTTCTTC. It codes for CASSFVSNNEQFF.

This clonotype was counted only a few times. The chain uses TRBV7-3 and TRBJ2-3, with a tentative D call TRBD2 (6 bases). V lost 3 bases and J 0 bases, leaving 10 bases between the germline ends. The germline gives CDR1 SGHTA, CDR2 FQGTGA. The CDR3 has 15 amino acids. The CDR3 reads CASSLWSGSTDTQYF. The CDR3 DNA is TGTGCCAGCAGCTTGTGGAGCGGGAGCACAGATACGCAGTATTTT.

The chain is built from TRBV19 and TRBJ1-1; D uncertain. Looked up from germline, CDR1 is LNHDA and CDR2 is SQIVND (reference sequence). The CDR3 consists of 13 residues. V gave up 7 bases and J gave up 0 bases, with 9 bases separating them. DNA of the CDR3: TGTGCCAGTATTCAACAAATGAACACTGAAGCTTTCTTT. It yields the protein CASIQQMNTEAFF. Variable domain in full (rest from reference TRBV19 and TRBJ1-1): DGGITQSPKYLFRKEGQNVTLSCEQNLNHDAMYWYRQDPGQGLRLIYYSQIVNDFQKGDIAEGYSVSREKKESFPLTVTSAQKNPTAFYLCASIQQMNTEAFFGQGTRLTVV.

The genes are TRBV27 and TRBJ2-2; TRBD2 aligns across 10 bases. The CDR3 totals 16 residues. CDR1 is MNHEY, CDR2 SMNVEV, per germline (reference sequence). Losses at the gene ends were 2 bases for V and 8 bases for J; bases not matched to a gene: 8. CDR3: CASSLGASGRGGELFF. The CDR3, as DNA: TGTGCCAGCAGTTTAGGGGCTAGCGGGAGAGGTGGGGAGCTGTTTTTT.

This clonotype was counted between two and nine times. This sequence joins TRBV20-1 and TRBJ1-1; TRBD1 is a possible D gene (5 bases). The CDR3 totals 16 residues. With 3 bases removed from V and 4 bases from J, the gap between germline ends came to 21 bases. The germline CDR1 and CDR2 sequences are DFQATT and SNEGSKA (reference sequence). CDR3 nucleotides: TGCAGTGCTAGTATATCGGGAGGACTTGGGGGCACTGAAGCTTTCTTT. It specifies CSASISGGLGGTEAFF.

The chain uses TRBV11-2 and TRBJ2-1, with 9 bases lining up with TRBD1. V was clipped by 5 bases and J by 8 bases; unmatched bases: 10. Germline CDR1 is SGHAT and CDR2 is FQNNGV. The CDR3 has 15 amino acids. The CDR3 DNA is TGTGCCAGCAGCCCGGGACAGGGTGGGTTCGATGAGCAGTTCTTC. Protein sequence: CASSPGQGGFDEQFF.

V and J are TRBV30 and TRBJ1-1; the D gene is possibly TRBD1 (5 bases). The V and J ends lost 4 bases and 2 bases respectively, with 17 bases between them. Germline V lookup: CDR1 GTSNPN, CDR2 SVGIG (reference sequence). The CDR3 is made up of 15 amino acids. The CDR3 DNA sequence: TGTGCCTGGAACAACCCGGGGGGGAGTAACACTGAAGCTTTCTTT. It codes for CAWNNPGGSNTEAFF.

The chain has TRBV27 and TRBJ2-5, with D unresolved. Trimming pared 6 bases from V and 4 bases from J, leaving 15 bases between. Germline CDR1 and CDR2: MNHEY and SMNVEV (reference sequence). The CDR3 sequence is 14 residues long. In DNA form, the CDR3 reads TGTGCCAGCAGGAGTTTGGGCCCCGGAGAGACCCAGTACTTC. Its translation: CASRSLGPGETQYF.

The chain is built from TRBV20-1 and TRBJ1-6; a possible D gene is TRBD1 (5 bases). Germline loops: CDR1 DFQATT, CDR2 SNEGSKA (reference sequence). This CDR3 comprises 15 residues. V was cut by 6 bases and J by 3 bases, with 15 bases left in between. The CDR3 coding sequence is TGCAGTGCCAACTCCGGGACGCACTATAATTCACCCCTCCACTTT. Translated: CSANSGTHYNSPLHF.

The chain has TRBV19 and TRBJ1-2; a possible D gene is TRBD1 (6 bases). Deletions cut 0 bases from V and 4 bases from J, with 15 bases between. The germline V gene has CDR1 LNHDA and CDR2 SQIVND (reference sequence). This CDR3 comprises 16 residues. The DNA of the CDR3 is TGTGCCAGTAGTATAGATCTGGGGGCGGCTGGCTATGGCTACACCTTC. Protein sequence: CASSIDLGAAGYGYTF.

This rearrangement joins TRBV6-5 to TRBJ2-4, with D possibly being TRBD2 (6 bases). The CDR3 runs to 17 residues. Trimming took 0 bases from V and 0 from J, leaving 12 bases between them. From germline, CDR1 is MNHEY and CDR2 SVGAGI. The CDR3 DNA sequence: TGTGCCAGCAGTTACTCGATACTGGGACTAGCCAAAAACATTCAGTACTTC. Its translation is CASSYSILGLAKNIQYF.

The chain joins TRBV20-1 to TRBJ2-1; D ambiguous. The CDR3 has 10 amino acids. The V and J ends lost 2 bases and 8 bases respectively, with 4 bases between them. The germline gives CDR1 DFQATT, CDR2 SNEGSKA (reference sequence). This CDR3 reads CSARRDEQFF. The CDR3 nucleotides read TGCAGTGCTAGACGGGATGAGCAGTTCTTC.

There are a few counts of this clonotype. The chain links TRBV27 to TRBJ2-7; a weak D match, TRBD1 (6 bases). CDR1 and CDR2 from the germline V gene are MNHEY and SMNVEV (reference sequence). The CDR3 runs 15 residues. V lost 5 bases to trimming and J lost 2 bases, with 16 bases between them. The CDR3 nucleotides read TGTGCCAGCAGTCCGAAACCAGGGGCTACCTACGAGCAGTACTTC. Translating it yields CASSPKPGATYEQYF.

This clonotype was picked up a small number of times. The genes are TRBV20-1 and TRBJ2-7; perhaps TRBD1 as D (6 bases). The CDR3 is made up of 12 amino acids. Germline CDR1 DFQATT, CDR2 SNEGSKA (reference sequence). V lost 5 bases to trimming and J lost 1 base, with 9 bases between them. As DNA, the CDR3 is TGCAGTGCTTACAGGGATTCCTACGAGCAGTACTTC. Translation: CSAYRDSYEQYF.

This clonotype came up a few times. V is TRBV9 and J is TRBJ1-6, with D unresolved. Germline-derived CDR1 and CDR2 are SGDLS and YYNGEE. Trimming removed 0 bases at V and 8 bases at J, with 9 bases between. The CDR3 totals 14 residues. CDR3 sequence: CASSVESGDSPLHF. For the CDR3, the DNA is TGTGCCAGCAGCGTAGAATCGGGAGATTCACCCCTCCACTTT.

The V gene is TRBV24-1, the J gene TRBJ2-3; TRBD2 aligns across 7 bases. There are 15 residues in the CDR3. J was trimmed by 3 bases and V by 4 bases; bases with no gene match: 6. CDR1 KGHDR and CDR2 SFDVKD come from the germline V gene. This CDR3 reads CATSDPTSATDTQYF. The CDR3 DNA reads TGTGCCACCAGTGACCCAACTAGCGCGACAGATACGCAGTATTTT.

The chain employs TRBV20-1 and TRBJ2-3, with 10 bases aligning to TRBD1. Trimming removed 6 bases from V and 4 bases from J; junction bases left unmatched: 7. The V gene's germline CDR1 is DFQATT and CDR2 SNEGSKA (reference sequence). The CDR3 totals 14 residues. CDR3 amino acids: CSARDRGGADTQYF. As DNA, the CDR3 is TGCAGTGCACGGGACAGGGGAGGGGCAGATACGCAGTATTTT.

The chain has TRBV5-1 and TRBJ1-1, with unresolved D. The CDR3 covers 13 residues. Germline CDR1 is SGHRS and CDR2 is YFSETQ. Trimming took 0 bases from V and 5 from J, leaving 8 bases between them. The CDR3: CASSLVGRTEAFF. Written as DNA, the CDR3 is TGCGCCAGCAGCTTGGTCGGGAGGACTGAAGCTTTCTTT.

Concerning this clonotype itself: A read error may account for a junction end that differs from germline. This sequence joins TRBV5-4 and TRBJ1-6, with 8 bases that match TRBD1. CDR1 and CDR2 from the germline V gene are SGHNT and YYREEE (reference sequence). CDR3 length equals 14 residues. The CDR3 coding sequence is TGTGCCAGCAGCTCGCCGACAGGGGATTCACCCCCCCACTTT. This sequence encodes CASSSPTGDSPPHF.

This clonotype is labeled medium-sized. V gene TRBV20-1 combines with J gene TRBJ1-4; tentatively, D is TRBD1 (6 bases). The V end was cut by 3 bases, the J end by 11 bases, with 16 bases between. CDR3 length: 13 amino acids. In germline, CDR1 is DFQATT, CDR2 SNEGSKA (reference sequence). CDR3 DNA: TGCAGTGCTAGTAACAGGGAAGTAGCGAAACTGTTTTTT. Its protein is CSASNREVAKLFF.

Only a few counts were recorded for this clonotype. V and J are TRBV29-1 and TRBJ2-7; 8 nucleotides line up with TRBD2. Germline V CDR1 and CDR2: SQVTM, ANQGSEA. V dropped 7 bases and J dropped 7; count of bases not matched to a gene: 6. This CDR3 is 11 amino acids long. The DNA for the CDR3 is TGCAGCGCTGGGACTAGAGGAGAGCAGTACTTC. Amino acid sequence: CSAGTRGEQYF.

J is TRBJ2-3 and V is TRBV7-8, with a weak D call TRBD2 (6 bases). V was shortened by 2 bases and J by 3 bases, with 9 bases between the two germline ends. CDR1 SGHVS and CDR2 FQNEAQ come from the germline V gene. This CDR3 spans 14 amino acids. The CDR3 DNA reads as TGTGCCAGCAGCTTAACTAGCTTTACAGATACGCAGTATTTT. It is translated as CASSLTSFTDTQYF.

V gene TRBV23-1 combines with J gene TRBJ2-3; D is unresolved. TRBV23-1 falls under the ORF class, with uncertain function. CDR3 size: 14 residues. V was trimmed by 2 bases and J by 0 bases, leaving 6 bases between them. Written as DNA, the CDR3 is TGCGCCAGCAGTCAAAAGCAGAGCACAGATACGCAGTATTTT. Translation gives CASSQKQSTDTQYF.

The chain uses TRBV7-8 and TRBJ1-2; 11 bases line up with TRBD1. CDR1 SGHVS and CDR2 FQNEAQ come from the germline V gene. This CDR3 has 13 residues. With 4 bases clipped from V and 8 bases from J, the junction kept 3 bases outside the gene matches. The CDR3 DNA sequence: TGTGCCAGCAGCTCCCGGGACAGGGGGGGCTACACCTTC. It codes for CASSSRDRGGYTF.

The chain carries TRBV5-1 and TRBJ1-1, with D uncertain. The germline V gene encodes CDR1 SGHRS and CDR2 YFSETQ. The CDR3 extends over 14 amino acids. V lost 3 bases and J 3 bases, leaving 12 bases between the germline ends. The CDR3 sequence: CASSSPGSYTEAFF. Here the CDR3 DNA reads TGCGCCAGCAGCTCCCCGGGGTCCTACACTGAAGCTTTCTTT.

This clonotype was counted a few times. The CDR3, as DNA: TGCAGTGCTAGACTAGCGGGAGACGAGCAGTACTTC. Its translation: CSARLAGDEQYF. The chain is built from TRBV20-1 and TRBJ2-7; TRBD2 aligns across 10 bases. The V and J ends lost 2 bases and 5 bases, in that order; junction bases with no gene match: 0. CDR1 is DFQATT, CDR2 SNEGSKA, per germline (reference sequence). This CDR3 has 12 residues.

The chain combines TRBV24-1 with TRBJ2-2; D perhaps matches TRBD1 (6 bases). The germline V gene has CDR1 KGHDR and CDR2 SFDVKD. Trimming stripped 3 bases from V and 7 bases from J, with 14 bases between. This CDR3 is 15 amino acids long. In DNA, the CDR3 is TGTGCCACCAGTGATCCGAATCCAGGGGTCGGGGAGCTGTTTTTT. Its protein product is CATSDPNPGVGELFF.